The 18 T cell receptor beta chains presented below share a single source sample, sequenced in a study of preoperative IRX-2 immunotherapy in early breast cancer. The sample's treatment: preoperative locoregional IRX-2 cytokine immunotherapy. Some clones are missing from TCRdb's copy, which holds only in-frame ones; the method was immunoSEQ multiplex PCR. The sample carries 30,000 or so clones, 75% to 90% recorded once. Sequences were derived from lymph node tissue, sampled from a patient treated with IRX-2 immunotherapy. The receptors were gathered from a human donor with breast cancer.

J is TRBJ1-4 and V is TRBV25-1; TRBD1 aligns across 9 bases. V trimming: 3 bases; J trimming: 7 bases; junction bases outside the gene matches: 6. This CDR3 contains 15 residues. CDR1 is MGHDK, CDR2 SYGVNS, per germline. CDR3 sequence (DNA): TGTGCCAGCAGTGATCTCGGGACAGGGTTTGAAAAACTGTTTTTT. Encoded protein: CASSDLGTGFEKLFF.

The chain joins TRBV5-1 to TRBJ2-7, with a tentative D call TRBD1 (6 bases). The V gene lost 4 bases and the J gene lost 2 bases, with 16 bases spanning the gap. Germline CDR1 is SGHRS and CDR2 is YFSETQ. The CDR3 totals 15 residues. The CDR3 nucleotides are TGCGCCAGCAGCCTCAAGCAGGGGCCTACCTACGAGCAGTACTTC. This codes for CASSLKQGPTYEQYF.

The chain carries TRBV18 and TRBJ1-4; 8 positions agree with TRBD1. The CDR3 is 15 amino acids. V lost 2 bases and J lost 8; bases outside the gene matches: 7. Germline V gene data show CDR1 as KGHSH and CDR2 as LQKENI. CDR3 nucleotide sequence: TGTGCCAGCTCACCAGTACGGACAGGGATCGAAAAACTGTTTTTT. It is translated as CASSPVRTGIEKLFF.

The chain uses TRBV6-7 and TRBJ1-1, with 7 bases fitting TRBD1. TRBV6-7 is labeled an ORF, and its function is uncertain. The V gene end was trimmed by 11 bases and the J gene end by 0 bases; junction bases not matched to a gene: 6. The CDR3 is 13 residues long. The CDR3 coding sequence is TGTGCCGTAATGGGACAGATGAACACTGAAGCTTTCTTT. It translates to CAVMGQMNTEAFF.

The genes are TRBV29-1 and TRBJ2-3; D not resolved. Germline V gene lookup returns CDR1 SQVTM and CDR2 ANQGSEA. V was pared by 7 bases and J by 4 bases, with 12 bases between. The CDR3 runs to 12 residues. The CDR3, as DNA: TGCAGCGGTGTAGATGGGGCAGATACGCAGTATTTT. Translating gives CSGVDGADTQYF.

CDR3 in DNA: TGTGCTAGTGGCCCGACAGCCGATGGCTACACCTTC. Translated, it gives CASGPTADGYTF. This chain connects TRBV12-5 to TRBJ1-2; tentatively, D is TRBD1 (5 bases). The CDR3 is 12 amino acids. V dropped 6 bases and J dropped 6 bases, with 11 bases sitting between them. CDR1 and CDR2 from the germline V gene are LGHNT and FRNRAP. Full variable domain (missing parts from reference TRBV12-5 and TRBJ1-2): DARVTQTPRHKVTEMGQEVTMRCQPILGHNTVFWYRQTMMQGLELLAYFRNRAPLDDSGMPKDRFSAEMPDATLATLKIQPSEPRDSAVYFCASGPTADGYTFGSGTRLTVV.

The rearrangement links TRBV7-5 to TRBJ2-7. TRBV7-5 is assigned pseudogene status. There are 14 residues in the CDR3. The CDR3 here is CASSSRGGPYEQYF. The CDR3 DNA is TGTGCCAGCAGCTCCCGGGGCGGACCCTACGAGCAGTACTTC.

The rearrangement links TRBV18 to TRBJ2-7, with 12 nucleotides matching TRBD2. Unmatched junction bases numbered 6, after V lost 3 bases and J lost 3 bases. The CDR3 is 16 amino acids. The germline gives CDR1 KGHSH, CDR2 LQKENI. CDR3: CASSPSTSGRVYEQYF. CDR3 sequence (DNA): TGTGCCAGCTCACCCTCGACTAGCGGGAGAGTCTACGAGCAGTACTTC.

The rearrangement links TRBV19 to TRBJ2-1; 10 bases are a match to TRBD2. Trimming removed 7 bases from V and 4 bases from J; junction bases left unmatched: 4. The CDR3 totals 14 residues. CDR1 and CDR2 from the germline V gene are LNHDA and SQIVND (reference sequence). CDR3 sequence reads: CASTKLAGYNEQFF. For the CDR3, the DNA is TGTGCCAGTACCAAACTAGCGGGATACAATGAGCAGTTCTTC.

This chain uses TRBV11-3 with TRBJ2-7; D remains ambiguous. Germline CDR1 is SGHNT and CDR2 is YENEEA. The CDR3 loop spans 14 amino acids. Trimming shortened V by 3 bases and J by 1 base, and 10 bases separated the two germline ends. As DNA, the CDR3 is TGTGCCAGCAGCTTGTATACAGATTCCTACGAGCAGTACTTC. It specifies CASSLYTDSYEQYF. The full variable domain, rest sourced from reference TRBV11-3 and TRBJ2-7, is EAGVVQSPRYKIIEKKQPVAFWCNPISGHNTLYWYLQNLGQGPELLIRYENEEAVDDSQLPKDRFSAERLKGVDSTLKIQPAELGDSAVYLCASSLYTDSYEQYFGPGTRLTVT.

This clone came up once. CDR3 sequence reads: CASSRQGGTGELFF. CDR3 sequence (DNA): TGCGCCAGCAGCAGACAGGGGGGCACCGGGGAGCTGTTTTTT. The rearrangement links TRBV10-2 to TRBJ2-2; 9 bases agree with TRBD1. The V gene end was trimmed by 6 bases and the J gene end by 4 bases; junction bases not matched to a gene: 3. The V gene's germline CDR1 is WSHSY and CDR2 SAAADI. The CDR3 has 14 amino acids.

The DNA for the CDR3 is TGTGCCAGTACCCCACCCCACCCGCCCTACGAGCAGTACTTC. Translating it yields CASTPPHPPYEQYF. The genes are TRBV19 and TRBJ2-7; D is unresolved. Per germline, CDR1 LNHDA and CDR2 SQIVND (reference sequence). The V end lost 7 bases, the J end lost 2 bases, and 15 bases lay between the germline ends. This CDR3 has 14 amino acids.

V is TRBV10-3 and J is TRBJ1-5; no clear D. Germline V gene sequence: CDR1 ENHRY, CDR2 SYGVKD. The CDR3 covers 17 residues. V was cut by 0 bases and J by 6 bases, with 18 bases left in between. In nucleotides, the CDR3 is TGTGCCATCAGTGAGTCGATGTTGTTAGGAAGAACTCAGCCCCAGCATTTT. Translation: CAISESMLLGRTQPQHF.

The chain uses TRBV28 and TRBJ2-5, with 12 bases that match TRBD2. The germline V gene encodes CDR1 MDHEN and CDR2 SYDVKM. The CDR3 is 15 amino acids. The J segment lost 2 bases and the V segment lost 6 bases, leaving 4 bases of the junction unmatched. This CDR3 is CASSRTSGAQETQYF. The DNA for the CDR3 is TGTGCCAGCAGCCGGACTAGCGGGGCTCAAGAGACCCAGTACTTC.

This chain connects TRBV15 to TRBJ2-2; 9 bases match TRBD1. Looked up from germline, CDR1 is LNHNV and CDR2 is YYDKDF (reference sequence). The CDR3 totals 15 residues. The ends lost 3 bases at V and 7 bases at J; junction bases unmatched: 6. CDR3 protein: CATSRDRGSVGELFF. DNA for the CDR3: TGTGCCACCAGCAGGGACAGGGGATCGGTCGGGGAGCTGTTTTTT.

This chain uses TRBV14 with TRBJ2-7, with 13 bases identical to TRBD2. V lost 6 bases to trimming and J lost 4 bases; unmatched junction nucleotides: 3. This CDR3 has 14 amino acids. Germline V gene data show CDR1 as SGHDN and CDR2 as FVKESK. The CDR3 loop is CASSRTSGGYEQYF. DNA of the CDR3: TGTGCCAGCAGTCGGACTAGCGGGGGTTACGAGCAGTACTTC. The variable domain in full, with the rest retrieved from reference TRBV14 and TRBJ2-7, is EAGVTQFPSHSVIEKGQTVTLRCDPISGHDNLYWYRRVMGKEIKFLLHFVKESKQDESGMPNNRFLAERTGGTYSTLKVQPAELEDSGVYFCASSRTSGGYEQYFGPGTRLTVT.

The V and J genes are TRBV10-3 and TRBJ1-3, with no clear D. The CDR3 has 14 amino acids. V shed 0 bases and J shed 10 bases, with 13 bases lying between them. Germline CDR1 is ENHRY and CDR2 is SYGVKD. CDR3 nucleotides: TGTGCCATCAGTGAGTCAAACAGCCAAGGAACCATATATTTT. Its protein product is CAISESNSQGTIYF.

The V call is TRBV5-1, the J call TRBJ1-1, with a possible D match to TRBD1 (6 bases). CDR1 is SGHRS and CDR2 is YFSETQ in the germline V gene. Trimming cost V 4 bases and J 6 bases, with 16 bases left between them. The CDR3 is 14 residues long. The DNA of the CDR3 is TGCGCCAGCAGCCAGCCCGGGGGCGGCTCTGAAGCTTTCTTT. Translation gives CASSQPGGGSEAFF.